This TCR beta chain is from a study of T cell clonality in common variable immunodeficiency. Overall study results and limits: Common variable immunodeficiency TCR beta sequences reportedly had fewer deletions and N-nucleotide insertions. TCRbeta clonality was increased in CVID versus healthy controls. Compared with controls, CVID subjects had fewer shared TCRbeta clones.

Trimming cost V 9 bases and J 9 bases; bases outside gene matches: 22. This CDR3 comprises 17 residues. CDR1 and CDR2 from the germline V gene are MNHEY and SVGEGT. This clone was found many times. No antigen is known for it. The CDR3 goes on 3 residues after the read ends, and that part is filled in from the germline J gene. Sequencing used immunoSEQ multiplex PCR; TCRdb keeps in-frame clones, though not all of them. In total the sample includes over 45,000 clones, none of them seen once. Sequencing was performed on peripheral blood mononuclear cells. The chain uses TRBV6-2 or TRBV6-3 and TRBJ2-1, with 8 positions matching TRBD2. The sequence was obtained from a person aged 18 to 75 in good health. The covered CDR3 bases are TGTGCCAGTTACCCCAATTTGGGCGGGAGGAGGTTTAGTGAG. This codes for CASYPNLGGRRFSE. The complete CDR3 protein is CASYPNLGGRRFSEQFF.